This T cell receptor (beta chain) was identified in a study of CD8 T cells in ankylosing spondylitis. The study, taken as a whole, reports: Seemingly characteristic of ankylosing spondylitis blood was a TCR beta motif consisting of about 8 highly homologous variants.

Per germline, CDR1 MGHRA and CDR2 YSYEKL. CDR3 size: 15 residues. With 0 bases removed from V and 0 bases from J, the gap between germline ends came to 6 bases. This clonotype was recorded many times. Its antigen is not identified. The authors made TCR beta libraries by quantitative 5'-RACE with molecular barcodes. A single record per CDR3 protein comes from TCRdb applying MiXCR to the 5' RACE reads. Among 150,000 to 200,000 distinct CDR3 sequences listed, around a sixth were seen once. The sample consisted of blood, either unsorted or a sorted T cell fraction (not recorded which). The sequence derives from a male donor aged 5-30 years with ankylosing spondylitis or in good health (not recorded which). This chain connects TRBV4-1 to TRBJ2-1; D ambiguous. The CDR3, as DNA: TGCGCCAGCAGCCAAGAGAGTAGCTCCTACAATGAGCAGTTCTTC. The encoded protein is CASSQESSSYNEQFF.